This TCR beta chain was retrieved from a study of identical twins. The CDR3 is made up of 14 amino acids. J gave up 5 bases and V 3 bases, and 6 bases lay outside the gene matches. A template switching step contributed a universal primer site, while unique molecular identifiers were present in the cDNA. MiXCR, applied by TCRdb to the 5' RACE reads, yields one record per CDR3 protein. The sample holds 460,000 or so distinct CDR3 sequences, over 12% seen once. Notes on the study in general: Among monozygotic twins, out-of-frame TCR alpha sharing exceeded what models predicted. Zero-insertion analyses were open to partial confounding by invariant MAIT and iNKT cells. Abundant cord blood beta clonotypes carried fewer insertions; memory repertoires showed none.

This clonotype was recorded a few times. Its antigen is not known. These same records also appear under a second study, on yellow fever vaccine responses in identical twins.

The clonotype originates from a woman younger than 35 in good health. Sequencing was performed on CD4+ T cells sorted from blood. The rearrangement links TRBV12-3 or TRBV12-4 to TRBJ1-1; 7 bases line up with TRBD1. CDR3 coding DNA: TGTGCCAGCAGTTTCGTAGGGGGCACGACTGAAGCTTTCTTT. Its protein product is CASSFVGGTTEAFF.